This TCR beta chain was captured in a study of beta chain features in type 1 diabetes. Overall study context: There were approximately 100,000,000 sorted cells examined across all samples.

Reverse transcribing all isolated RNA meant expressed TCRB transcripts were sequenced. Assay used: immunoSEQ multiplex PCR; TCRdb lists only in-frame clones, some missing. The sample has around 250,000 clones; about 15% are singletons. The CDR3 consists of 14 residues. Trimming took off 0 bases at V and 3 bases at J, with 6 bases between the two ends. Looked up from germline, CDR1 is SGDLS and CDR2 is YYNGEE. Points from the study as a whole: For TCRB rearrangement, an influence of HLA type remained unresolved here. Shorter TCRB CDR3s, moderately but significantly so, marked every one of the four CD4+ subsets in Type 1 diabetes patients.

This clone was seen only a few times. Its antigen is unknown. The same CDR3 arises from other DNA sequences in this sample as well. The sequencing input was naive CD4+ T cells from blood. V usage is TRBV9 and J usage is TRBJ2-2; possible D gene TRBD2, 5 bases. This TCR was sampled from a young man with type 1 diabetes. CDR3 in DNA: TGTGCCAGCAGCGTAGTCGGGGACACCGGGGAGCTGTTTTTT. This encodes CASSVVGDTGELFF.